Shown below are 32 T cell receptor beta chains from a single sample sequenced in a study of blood T cells in healthy people across ages. For the second PCR, which ran for about 6 to 12 cycles, a sample-barcoded 5' primer and a J-beta primer mix were used. Each CDR3 protein is one row after TCRdb ran MiXCR on the 5' RACE reads. Among hundreds of thousands of distinct CDR3 sequences listed, around 38% were seen once. The specimen sequenced was blood. The receptors originated from an elderly man in good health.

This clonotype was seen only a few times. This chain joins TRBV6-2 or TRBV6-3 and TRBJ2-3; D may be TRBD2 (6 bases). With 6 bases removed from V and 1 base from J, the gap between germline ends came to 17 bases. CDR1 is MNHEY, CDR2 SVGEGT, per germline. CDR3 length equals 16 residues. CDR3 in DNA: TGTGCCAGCAGCCCCGGGAGAGGGATCCGCACAGATACGCAGTATTTT. Its protein is CASSPGRGIRTDTQYF.

V gene TRBV7-6 combines with J gene TRBJ2-7; D is uncertain. CDR1 and CDR2 from the germline V gene are SGHVS and FNYEAQ. The CDR3 loop spans 13 amino acids. V was pared by 6 bases and J by 0 bases, with 9 bases between. CDR3 DNA sequence: TGTGCCAGCAGTCCGGCGGTCTCCTACGAGCAGTACTTC. Amino acid sequence: CASSPAVSYEQYF. Using reference TRBV7-6 and TRBJ2-7 for the parts outside the CDR3, the full variable domain is GAGVSQSPRYKVTKRGQDVALRCDPISGHVSLYWYRQALGQGPEFLTYFNYEAQQDKSGLPNDRFSAERPEGSISTLTIQRTEQRDSAMYRCASSPAVSYEQYFGPGTRLTVT.

This clonotype was seen a handful of times. The chain recombines TRBV5-1 with TRBJ2-5; D tentatively reads TRBD1 or TRBD2 (5 bases each). The CDR3 is 15 residues long. Per the germline V gene, CDR1 is SGHRS and CDR2 is YFSETQ. Trimming took off 2 bases at V and 5 bases at J, with 16 bases between the two ends. The CDR3 sequence is CASSLGTPDMETQYF. CDR3 sequence (DNA): TGCGCCAGCAGCTTAGGGACCCCGGACATGGAGACCCAGTACTTC.

The genes are TRBV6-2 or TRBV6-3 and TRBJ2-1; D perhaps matches TRBD2 (6 bases). V was cut by 4 bases and J by 4 bases, with 11 bases left in between. Germline CDR1 and CDR2: MNHEY and SVGEGT. The CDR3 has 14 amino acids. The CDR3 DNA sequence: TGTGCCAGCAGTTTAGCGGATAGATACAATGAGCAGTTCTTC. Its protein is CASSLADRYNEQFF.

This clonotype was found a few times. The genes are TRBV4-1 and TRBJ2-1, with TRBD2 matching 11 bases. Losses at the gene ends were 0 bases for V and 3 bases for J; bases not matched to a gene: 10. The CDR3 is made up of 19 amino acids. Germline V lookup: CDR1 MGHRA, CDR2 YSYEKL. DNA of the CDR3: TGCGCCAGCAGCCAAGACCCTCCTGAGACTAGCGGGAACTACAATGAGCAGTTCTTC. This sequence encodes CASSQDPPETSGNYNEQFF.

The chain combines TRBV10-3 with TRBJ2-5; the match to TRBD1 covers 7 bases. Germline CDR1 and CDR2: ENHRY and SYGVKD. V lost 4 bases and J lost 11; bases outside the gene matches: 16. This CDR3 region has 15 residues. The chain's CDR3 is CAISGSTGMFNEQYF. In DNA, the CDR3 is TGTGCCATCAGTGGCTCGACAGGGATGTTCAATGAGCAGTACTTC.

This chain connects TRBV6-6 to TRBJ2-1, with TRBD2 matching over 8 bases. Germline V lookup: CDR1 MNHNY, CDR2 SVGAGI (reference sequence). V shed 4 bases, J shed 7 bases, and the junction held 9 bases outside the gene matches. The CDR3 sequence is 15 residues long. The CDR3 sequence: CASSLAAGVGNEQFF. For the CDR3, the DNA is TGTGCCAGCAGTTTGGCAGCGGGAGTCGGAAATGAGCAGTTCTTC.

Worth noting for this clonotype: One end of the junction varies from germline; a read error may be responsible. The chain uses TRBV5-5 and TRBJ2-3; 8 bases are a match to TRBD2. Germline V gene lookup returns CDR1 SGHKS and CDR2 YYEKEE (reference sequence). This CDR3 is built from 13 residues. In nucleotides, the CDR3 is TGTGCCAGCAGCCTCGGGGGGGCGGGTACGCGGTATTTT. Translating gives CASSLGGAGTRYF.

This CDR3 reads CASSLNHGLHTQYF. DNA for the CDR3: TGTGCCAGCAGCTTAAATCACGGGCTGCATACGCAGTATTTT. V is TRBV7-3 and J is TRBJ2-3; D gene uncertain. The germline V gene has CDR1 SGHTA and CDR2 FQGTGA. V was clipped by 1 base and J by 7 bases, with 12 bases between them. The CDR3 is made up of 14 amino acids.

This clonotype has a handful of counts. The chain carries TRBV6-1 and TRBJ1-6, with a weak D call TRBD1 (5 bases). The CDR3 runs 14 residues. V dropped 6 bases and J dropped 7 bases, with 13 bases sitting between them. Germline lookup yields CDR1 MNHNS and CDR2 SASEGT. CDR3 DNA: TGTGCCAGCAGCCCGGTCCAGGGCAATTCACCCCTCCACTTT. Residues: CASSPVQGNSPLHF.

This clonotype occurred a few times. The chain employs TRBV7-2 and TRBJ1-1, with 7 bases that match TRBD1. The CDR3 is 15 amino acids. V lost 3 bases, J lost 2 bases, and 6 bases stayed unmatched. The germline V gene has CDR1 SGHTA and CDR2 FQGNSA. The CDR3 nucleotides read TGTGCCAGCAGCTTCGACAGGGATCGAAACACTGAAGCTTTCTTT. Encoded protein: CASSFDRDRNTEAFF. Variable domain in full (rest from reference TRBV7-2 and TRBJ1-1): GAGVSQSPSNKVTEKGKDVELRCDPISGHTALYWYRQSLGQGLEFLIYFQGNSAPDKSGLPSDRFSAERTGGSVSTLTIQRTQQEDSAVYLCASSFDRDRNTEAFFGQGTRLTVV.

This clonotype has a single count. The V gene is TRBV7-2, the J gene TRBJ1-4, with a possible D match to TRBD1 (5 bases). CDR1 and CDR2 (germline): SGHTA, FQGNSA. With 2 bases removed from V and 7 bases from J, the gap between germline ends came to 11 bases. CDR3 length: 14 amino acids. The chain's CDR3 is CASSLRGEGEKLFF. Here the CDR3 DNA reads TGTGCCAGCAGCTTAAGGGGTGAGGGTGAAAAACTGTTTTTT.

This clonotype was picked up many times. The chain has TRBV5-1 and TRBJ2-7; D uncertain. V gave up 2 bases and J gave up 2 bases, with 14 bases separating them. The CDR3 has 15 residues. In germline, CDR1 is SGHRS, CDR2 YFSETQ. Here the CDR3 reads CASSFQQPAPYEQYF. CDR3 DNA: TGCGCCAGCAGCTTCCAACAACCTGCTCCCTACGAGCAGTACTTC.

This clonotype was seen a handful of times. V is TRBV5-1 and J is TRBJ2-5; 10 nucleotides match TRBD1. The better agreement between TRBJ2-7 and the DNA end casts doubt on the J call. CDR1 SGHRS and CDR2 YFSETQ come from the germline V gene. The CDR3 is made up of 14 amino acids. CDR3 coding DNA: TGCGCCAGCAGCCTGGACAGGGGGGACGACGAGCAGTACTTC. Translating gives CASSLDRGDDEQYF.

The chain combines TRBV25-1 with TRBJ1-6, with D possibly being TRBD1 (6 bases). The germline V gene encodes CDR1 MGHDK and CDR2 SYGVNS. V lost 3 bases to trimming and J lost 18 bases, with 21 bases between them. CDR3 length: 14 amino acids. The CDR3 region is CASSDGFRQVTPHF. In nucleotides, the CDR3 is TGTGCCAGCAGTGACGGATTTAGACAGGTCACCCCCCACTTT.

The CDR3 sequence is CASSLERQYTNTEAFF. The CDR3 coding sequence is TGCGCCAGCAGCTTGGAACGCCAATACACTAACACTGAAGCTTTCTTT. This chain joins TRBV5-1 and TRBJ1-1; the D is unclear. Looked up from germline, CDR1 is SGHRS and CDR2 is YFSETQ. V lost 0 bases and J 2 bases, leaving 14 bases between the germline ends. This CDR3 comprises 16 residues.

The sample holds many counts of this clonotype. The CDR3 sequence: CASDGFGTKNIQYF. CDR3 DNA sequence: TGTGCCAGCGACGGGTTTGGGACCAAAAACATTCAGTACTTC. The V gene is TRBV6-2 or TRBV6-3, the J gene TRBJ2-4; D is unclear. Germline V gene sequence: CDR1 MNHEY, CDR2 SVGEGT. CDR3 length equals 14 residues. V was shortened by 8 bases and J by 2 bases, with 13 bases between the two germline ends.

This chain uses TRBV6-5 with TRBJ1-4, with a tentative D call TRBD1 (6 bases). The V gene's germline CDR1 is MNHEY and CDR2 SVGAGI. V was pared by 10 bases and J by 8 bases, with 23 bases between. The CDR3 loop spans 15 amino acids. The CDR3 sequence: CATLEGGGGREKLFF. In nucleotides, the CDR3 is TGTGCCACCCTTGAGGGAGGGGGAGGTAGGGAAAAACTGTTTTTT.

This chain links TRBV7-6 with TRBJ2-5; possibly TRBD1 for D (5 bases). The CDR3 spans 15 residues. The V end was cut by 6 bases, the J end by 1 base, with 15 bases between. The germline V gene encodes CDR1 SGHVS and CDR2 FNYEAQ. Here the CDR3 reads CASSKDQGSQETQYF. Here the CDR3 DNA reads TGTGCCAGCAGTAAAGATCAGGGATCCCAAGAGACCCAGTACTTC.

V and J are TRBV27 and TRBJ2-6; 8 bases agree with TRBD2. The CDR3 is 16 residues long. Germline V CDR1 and CDR2: MNHEY, SMNVEV (reference sequence). J gave up 5 bases and V 4 bases, and 7 bases lay outside the gene matches. CDR3 sequence: CASSSRGGIRANVLTF. DNA of the CDR3: TGTGCCAGCAGTTCCCGGGGGGGCATCAGGGCCAACGTCCTGACTTTC.

Only a few counts were recorded for this clonotype. The chain carries TRBV11-3 and TRBJ2-3; possibly TRBD2 for D (6 bases). The CDR3 extends over 14 amino acids. V shed 0 bases and J shed 4 bases, with 8 bases lying between them. Per the germline V gene, CDR1 is SGHNT and CDR2 is YENEEA. This chain's CDR3 is CASSLDGSADTQYF. In DNA form, the CDR3 reads TGTGCCAGCAGCTTAGACGGGAGCGCAGATACGCAGTATTTT.

This clonotype came up a few times. The chain combines TRBV7-9 with TRBJ2-3, with TRBD2 identical over 11 bases. This CDR3 has 15 amino acids. CDR1 and CDR2 from the germline V gene are SEHNR and FQNEAQ (reference sequence). After removal of 6 bases from V and 4 bases from J, the junction contained 6 bases not matched to a gene. For the CDR3, the DNA is TGTGCCAGCAGAATAGCGGGAGGGAGTGCAGATACGCAGTATTTT. It translates to CASRIAGGSADTQYF.

The gene calls are TRBV20-1 and TRBJ2-5, with 15 nucleotides matching TRBD2. Germline assignment: CDR1 DFQATT and CDR2 SNEGSKA (reference sequence). Germline trimming cut 1 base from V and 1 base from J; bases unmatched to any gene: 19. The CDR3 is made up of 22 amino acids. The chain's CDR3 is CSARVDRFSLGLAGGTQETQYF. The CDR3, as DNA: TGCAGTGCTAGAGTCGACAGATTTTCTCTAGGACTAGCGGGAGGGACCCAAGAGACCCAGTACTTC.

This clonotype showed up many times. The gene calls are TRBV6-6 and TRBJ1-2; possibly TRBD1 for D (5 bases). V was pared by 2 bases and J by 2 bases, with 12 bases between. The length of the CDR3 is 15 residues. In germline, CDR1 is MNHNY, CDR2 SVGAGI (reference sequence). In DNA, the CDR3 is TGTGCCAGCAGTTACCCGGGTGGGGGGAACTATGGCTACACCTTC. Translated: CASSYPGGGNYGYTF.

The table lists this clonotype with a count of one. This sequence joins TRBV6-2 or TRBV6-3 and TRBJ2-7; D unresolved. Germline V gives CDR1 MNHEY, CDR2 SVGEGT. Trimming shortened V by 2 bases and J by 2 bases, and 13 bases separated the two germline ends. The CDR3 extends over 15 amino acids. The CDR3 DNA is TGTGCCAGCAGTTACCCGGACGGACGAACCTACGAGCAGTACTTC. This sequence encodes CASSYPDGRTYEQYF.

This clonotype was detected ten times or more. The genes are TRBV4-2 and TRBJ2-3, with 7 bases identical to TRBD2. Germline V CDR1 and CDR2: LGHNA, YNFKEQ. V lost 0 bases and J lost 2; bases outside the gene matches: 8. This CDR3 is built from 17 residues. CDR3 in amino acids: CASSQDAQRGSTDTQYF. The CDR3 bases are TGTGCCAGCAGCCAAGATGCCCAGCGGGGATCCACAGATACGCAGTATTTT.

The J gene is TRBJ2-1, the V gene TRBV6-5, with 8 bases aligning to TRBD2. The trim removed 6 bases at V and 7 bases at J, leaving 17 bases unmatched. The CDR3 loop spans 17 amino acids. CDR1 is MNHEY and CDR2 is SVGAGI in the germline V gene. The CDR3, as DNA: TGTGCCAGCAGGTATTCCCTCGCGGCGGGGGGTATGAATGAGCAGTTCTTC. The encoded protein is CASRYSLAAGGMNEQFF.

The rearrangement joins TRBV10-1 to TRBJ2-1; 11 bases align to TRBD2. Germline V gene sequence: CDR1 WNHNN, CDR2 SYGVQD (reference sequence). This CDR3 region has 16 residues. After removal of 0 bases from V and 4 bases from J, the junction contained 2 bases not matched to a gene. The DNA of the CDR3 is TGCGCCAGCAGTGAGTCGGGGACTAGCGGATACAATGAGCAGTTCTTC. It codes for CASSESGTSGYNEQFF.

The table lists this clonotype with many counts. The V gene is TRBV10-1, the J gene TRBJ2-1, with 7 bases identical to TRBD2. V trimming: 1 base; J trimming: 0 bases; junction bases outside the gene matches: 3. Germline V gives CDR1 WNHNN, CDR2 SYGVQD (reference sequence). This CDR3 is built from 16 residues. For the CDR3, the DNA is TGCGCCAGCAGTGAGTTAGCGGGCAGCTCCTACAATGAGCAGTTCTTC. The encoded protein is CASSELAGSSYNEQFF.

The rearrangement joins TRBV27 to TRBJ2-1, with a weak D call TRBD2 (5 bases). CDR3 length equals 12 residues. The germline CDR1 and CDR2 sequences are MNHEY and SMNVEV (reference sequence). Between the trimmed V and J ends, which lost 7 bases and 9 bases, there was a span of 13 bases. The CDR3 here is CASTEEHGEQFF. The CDR3 DNA is TGTGCCAGCACGGAGGAACACGGTGAGCAGTTCTTC.

The chain uses TRBV27 and TRBJ1-2, with 7 positions matching TRBD1. The length of the CDR3 is 15 residues. V trimming: 8 bases; J trimming: 3 bases; junction bases outside the gene matches: 12. Per the germline V gene, CDR1 is MNHEY and CDR2 is SMNVEV (reference sequence). The CDR3 region has the DNA TGTGCCAGCGGCCCCCACAGGGGCCTTTACTATGGCTACACCTTC. Amino acids: CASGPHRGLYYGYTF.

J is TRBJ2-3 and V is TRBV27; D is unclear. The CDR3 consists of 13 residues. V lost 6 bases and J 4 bases, leaving 11 bases between the germline ends. CDR1 and CDR2 from the germline V gene are MNHEY and SMNVEV (reference sequence). The CDR3 loop is CASRESGPDTQYF. DNA for the CDR3: TGTGCCAGCAGGGAAAGTGGCCCAGATACGCAGTATTTT.